This T cell receptor (beta chain) was identified in a study of blood T cells in healthy people across ages. Study details: There was about one barcoded beta molecule captured by template switching per two T cells.

Primers used in a second PCR of roughly 6 to 11 cycles were a sample-barcoded 5' primer and a J-beta primer mix. Via MiXCR, TCRdb re-called the 5' RACE reads, giving one row per CDR3 protein. The table lists fewer than 900,000 distinct CDR3 sequences, approximately 39% of them singletons, with 20% to 25% in the top ten. Samples each yielded at least 5.5 micrograms of total RNA. The V gene's germline CDR1 is SGHRS and CDR2 YFSETQ. The CDR3 sequence is 14 residues long. The V gene end was trimmed by 5 bases and the J gene end by 6 bases; junction bases not matched to a gene: 9. This clonotype was detected ten times or more.

This sequence originates from a woman aged 60-70 years in good health. The chain recombines TRBV5-1 with TRBJ2-3; 7 bases align to TRBD2. Sequencing was done on a sample of blood. CDR3 amino acids: CASSESGGTDTQYF. The CDR3 nucleotides read TGCGCCAGCAGTGAGTCCGGGGGGACGGATACGCAGTATTTT.